The 13 T cell receptor beta chains listed next were all sequenced from one sample in a study of blood T cell repertoires in COVID-19 (TCRdb year 2020). The library was prepared using the immunoSEQ multiplex PCR assay. Imported from immuneACCESS, the table was reduced by TCRdb to in-frame sequences with V and J called. These copies leave out some clones; in studies compared against another copy, an unresolved V gene accounts for under half, and the cause of the remainder is not known. This sample is represented by fewer than 200,000 clones; 76% of them were singletons. 3.7% of the sample lies in the top ten. The specimen was peripheral blood. These TCRs come from a woman at least 80 years old with acute or convalescent COVID-19.

The chain recombines TRBV6-5 with TRBJ2-7, with D perhaps matching TRBD2 (5 bases). Germline CDR1 reads MNHEY; CDR2 reads SVGAGI. Trimming took 7 bases from V and 2 from J, leaving 18 bases between them. CDR3 size: 15 residues. CDR3: CASTERVEGTYEQYF. The CDR3 DNA sequence: TGTGCCAGCACCGAGAGGGTCGAGGGAACCTACGAGCAGTACTTC.

The J gene is TRBJ2-7, the V gene TRBV5-5; 12 bases match TRBD2. V trimming: 4 bases; J trimming: 2 bases; junction bases outside the gene matches: 4. This CDR3 has 15 amino acids. CDR1 and CDR2 (germline): SGHKS, YYEKEE (reference sequence). The CDR3 here is CASSRLAGATYEQYF. CDR3 bases: TGTGCCAGCAGCCGACTAGCGGGGGCGACCTACGAGCAGTACTTC.

The chain carries TRBV27 and TRBJ1-5; possible D gene TRBD1, 5 bases. This CDR3 comprises 15 residues. The ends were cut back, 0 bases at V and 1 base at J, with 7 bases in the middle. Germline values: CDR1 MNHEY, CDR2 SMNVEV (reference sequence). This CDR3 is CASSLSGASNQPQHF. In nucleotides, the CDR3 is TGTGCCAGCAGTTTATCAGGGGCCAGCAATCAGCCCCAGCATTTT.

V and J are TRBV19 and TRBJ2-1, with 12 bases fitting TRBD2. The junction had 7 bases not matched to a gene; V was cut back by 5 bases and J by 8 bases. Germline V gene data show CDR1 as LNHDA and CDR2 as SQIVND (reference sequence). CDR3 length: 15 residues. The CDR3 spells CASSDLAGGPYEQFF. The DNA of the CDR3 is TGTGCCAGTAGTGATCTAGCGGGAGGGCCGTATGAGCAGTTCTTC. The whole variable domain, remainder taken from reference TRBV19 and TRBJ2-1, is DGGITQSPKYLFRKEGQNVTLSCEQNLNHDAMYWYRQDPGQGLRLIYYSQIVNDFQKGDIAEGYSVSREKKESFPLTVTSAQKNPTAFYLCASSDLAGGPYEQFFGPGTRLTVL.

The rearrangement joins TRBV19 to TRBJ2-5; perhaps TRBD1 as D (6 bases). Germline V gene sequence: CDR1 LNHDA, CDR2 SQIVND (reference sequence). V shed 3 bases and J shed 1 base, with 9 bases lying between them. The CDR3 has 14 amino acids. The CDR3 DNA is TGTGCCAGTAGTATGGACAGAACCCAAGAGACCCAGTACTTC. Residues: CASSMDRTQETQYF. The full variable domain, completed using reference TRBV19 and TRBJ2-5, is DGGITQSPKYLFRKEGQNVTLSCEQNLNHDAMYWYRQDPGQGLRLIYYSQIVNDFQKGDIAEGYSVSREKKESFPLTVTSAQKNPTAFYLCASSMDRTQETQYFGPGTRLLVL.

This CDR3 is CASRGGNTDTQYF. The DNA of the CDR3 is TGCGCCAGCAGAGGCGGTAACACAGATACGCAGTATTTT. V gene TRBV10-2 combines with J gene TRBJ2-3; D gene unclear. The CDR3 extends over 13 amino acids. The V gene's germline CDR1 is WSHSY and CDR2 SAAADI. The V and J ends lost 6 bases and 2 bases respectively, with 9 bases between them.

The chain has TRBV27 and TRBJ1-1; possibly TRBD1 for D (6 bases). Deletions cut 3 bases from V and 5 bases from J, with 19 bases between. Germline values: CDR1 MNHEY, CDR2 SMNVEV (reference sequence). The CDR3 has 16 residues. CDR3 bases: TGTGCCAGCAGTTTCCCGGGAAGAAGGGGGTTGACTGAAGCTTTCTTT. This gives the protein CASSFPGRRGLTEAFF.

The rearrangement links TRBV7-9 to TRBJ1-4; 8 bases are shared with TRBD1. Germline V gene sequence: CDR1 SEHNR, CDR2 FQNEAQ (reference sequence). With V trimmed by 5 bases and J by 4 bases, 6 bases remained unmatched. This CDR3 is built from 15 residues. The CDR3, as DNA: TGTGCCAGCAGCCTACAGGGGGTAGTTAATGAAAAACTGTTTTTT. Translation gives CASSLQGVVNEKLFF. The full variable domain, completed using reference TRBV7-9 and TRBJ1-4, is DTGVSQNPRHKITKRGQNVTFRCDPISEHNRLYWYRQTLGQGPEFLTYFQNEAQLEKSRLLSDRFSAERPKGSFSTLEIQRTEQGDSAMYLCASSLQGVVNEKLFFGSGTQLSVL.

The genes are TRBV6-6 and TRBJ1-1, with D possibly TRBD1 on 5 matching bases. Trimming cost V 2 bases and J 1 base, with 14 bases left between them. The CDR3 runs 16 residues. In germline, CDR1 is MNHNY, CDR2 SVGAGI (reference sequence). The CDR3 is CASSYPTRQGNTEAFF. DNA for the CDR3: TGTGCCAGCAGTTACCCGACGAGGCAGGGGAACACTGAAGCTTTCTTT.

The rearrangement uses TRBV7-8 and TRBJ2-7; D perhaps matches TRBD2 (6 bases). CDR1 and CDR2 (germline): SGHVS, FQNEAQ. CDR3 length: 15 amino acids. The V and J ends lost 5 bases and 3 bases respectively, with 17 bases between them. This chain's CDR3 is CASSPGSSQHYEQYF. CDR3 nucleotide sequence: TGTGCCAGCAGCCCCGGGAGCTCCCAACACTACGAGCAGTACTTC. The complete variable domain, with remaining parts taken from reference TRBV7-8 and TRBJ2-7, reads GAGVSQSPRYKVAKRGQDVALRCDPISGHVSLFWYQQALGQGPEFLTYFQNEAQLDKSGLPSDRFFAERPEGSVSTLKIQRTQQEDSAVYLCASSPGSSQHYEQYFGPGTRLTVT.

In this sample, this clone turned up a few times. The V gene is TRBV5-1, the J gene TRBJ2-5; 9 nucleotides agree with TRBD1. This CDR3 has 16 amino acids. The V segment lost 0 bases and the J segment 5 bases; nucleotides outside the gene matches: 8. From germline, CDR1 is SGHRS and CDR2 YFSETQ. The CDR3 loop is CASSLAVGTGTETQYF. The CDR3 nucleotides read TGCGCCAGCAGCTTGGCCGTTGGGACAGGGACGGAGACCCAGTACTTC.

This clone turned up a few times. The chain recombines TRBV19 with TRBJ1-1; 7 nucleotides match TRBD1. The V and J ends lost 6 bases and 1 base, in that order; junction bases with no gene match: 14. The CDR3 has 17 amino acids. CDR1 and CDR2 from the germline V gene are LNHDA and SQIVND (reference sequence). In nucleotides, the CDR3 is TGTGCCAGTAGAGAGAACAGGGGTCTCCCCTCGAACACTGAAGCTTTCTTT. It specifies CASRENRGLPSNTEAFF.

This clone has a single count. The chain employs TRBV3-1 (or the pseudogene TRBV3-2) and TRBJ1-1, with a weak D call TRBD1 (6 bases). V was clipped by 6 bases and J by 1 base, with 12 bases between them. The germline CDR1 and CDR2 sequences are LGHDT and YNNKEL (reference sequence). CDR3 length equals 14 residues. The CDR3 DNA reads TGTGCCAGCAGTTCTCCGGGACAGAACACTGAAGCTTTCTTT. Protein sequence: CASSSPGQNTEAFF.